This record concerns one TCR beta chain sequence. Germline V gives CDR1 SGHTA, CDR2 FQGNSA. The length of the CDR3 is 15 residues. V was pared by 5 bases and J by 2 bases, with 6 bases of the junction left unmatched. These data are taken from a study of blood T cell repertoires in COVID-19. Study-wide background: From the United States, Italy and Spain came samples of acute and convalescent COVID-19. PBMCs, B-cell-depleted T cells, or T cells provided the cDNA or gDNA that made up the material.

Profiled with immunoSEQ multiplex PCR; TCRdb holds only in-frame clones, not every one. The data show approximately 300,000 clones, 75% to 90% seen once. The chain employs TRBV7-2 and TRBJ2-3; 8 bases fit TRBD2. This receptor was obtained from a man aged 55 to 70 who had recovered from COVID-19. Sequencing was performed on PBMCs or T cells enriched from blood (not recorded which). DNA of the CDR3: TGTGCCAGCAGCCAAGTAGCGGGGTACACAGATACGCAGTATTTT. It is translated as CASSQVAGYTDTQYF.